Listed below are T cell receptor beta chains from one sample, sequenced in a study of cytomegalovirus exposure and HLA in healthy donors. Clones were read by immunoSEQ multiplex PCR, and TCRdb kept only the in-frame ones, dropping some. This sample has more than 150,000 clones, with around 79% found just once. Sequencing was done on a sample of PBMCs. These TCRs come from a girl aged 5-17 years in good health and CMV-seropositive. The CDR3 runs from the conserved cysteine through the conserved F or W. The order of the fields is D gene, clone size, V gene, J gene, CDR3 protein, CDR3 DNA. A D gene is named only where the DNA matches it firmly. Not all rows give a size; the values are once, few, many and, for expanded clones, a class.

TRBD1	-	TRBV6-6	TRBJ1-2	CASSSDRGPYYGYTF	TGTGCCAGCAGTTCGGACAGGGGGCCGTACTATGGCTACACCTTC
-	-	TRBV6-1	TRBJ1-2	CASSEEFGTDYGYTF	TGTGCCAGCAGTGAAGAGTTCGGGACTGACTATGGCTACACCTTC
-	-	TRBV10-1	TRBJ2-3	CASSELPSADTQYF	TGCGCCAGCAGTGAGTTGCCATCGGCAGATACGCAGTATTTT
-	once	TRBV19	TRBJ2-6	CASSPPRQLTGANVLTF	TGTGCCAGTAGTCCGCCGCGGCAACTCACTGGGGCCAACGTCCTGACTTTC
TRBD1	-	TRBV7-2	TRBJ2-7	CASSLTDRGVYEQYF	TGTGCCAGCAGCTTAACGGACAGGGGGGTGTACGAGCAGTACTTC
TRBD1	-	TRBV4-3	TRBJ1-3	CASSQDWTGTSGNTIYF	TGCGCCAGCAGCCAAGATTGGACAGGAACTTCTGGAAACACCATATATTTT
TRBD1	-	TRBV12-5	TRBJ2-2	CASGLALKDRENTGELFF	TGTGCTAGTGGTTTGGCCCTCAAGGACAGGGAAAACACCGGGGAGCTGTTTTTT
TRBD2	few	TRBV5-4	TRBJ2-3	CASSSLAGGTDTQYF	TGTGCCAGCAGCTCCCTAGCGGGTGGCACAGATACGCAGTATTTT
-	-	TRBV13	TRBJ1-6	CASSPRPPGDSYNSPLHF	TGTGCCAGCAGCCCTCGACCACCCGGGGACTCCTATAATTCACCCCTCCACTTT
TRBD2	-	TRBV27	TRBJ2-5	CASAPVLAGQETQYF	TGTGCCAGCGCTCCCGTACTAGCGGGTCAAGAGACCCAGTACTTC
TRBD2	once	TRBV11-3	TRBJ2-4	CASSLRSSGGLAKNIQYF	TGTGCCAGCAGCTTACGGTCTAGCGGGGGGCTAGCCAAAAACATTCAGTACTTC
TRBD2	-	TRBV19	TRBJ2-2	CASSIVLRGASTGELFF	TGTGCCAGTAGTATAGTACTGCGGGGGGCTAGCACCGGGGAGCTGTTTTTT
-	-	TRBV18	TRBJ1-6	CASSPSPGQSPLHF	TGTGCCAGCTCACCTTCCCCAGGGCAATCACCCCTCCACTTT
-	-	TRBV15	TRBJ1-3	CATSRDGVVSGNTIYF	TGTGCCACCAGCAGAGACGGGGTGGTCTCTGGAAACACCATATATTTT
TRBD1	few	TRBV12-5	TRBJ1-5	CASGDRDRNQPQHF	TGTGCTAGTGGAGACCGGGACAGAAATCAGCCCCAGCATTTT
TRBD1	few	TRBV18	TRBJ1-6	CASSTGTDNSPLHF	TGTGCCAGCTCTACCGGGACAGATAATTCACCCCTCCACTTT
-	-	TRBV10-1	TRBJ1-1	CAAQAGFGTEAFF	TGCGCCGCCCAGGCGGGGTTTGGCACTGAAGCTTTCTTT
-	-	TRBV27	TRBJ2-7	CASSFNSPADSLYF	TGTGCCAGCAGTTTTAATAGTCCGGCTGACAGCTTGTACTTC
TRBD2	-	TRBV5-1	TRBJ2-3	CASSLEAGGRPDTQYF	TGCGCCAGCAGCTTGGAGGCGGGGGGGCGGCCAGATACGCAGTATTTT
TRBD1	-	TRBV5-1	TRBJ2-1	CASSGTGSSYNEQFF	TGCGCCAGCAGCGGGACAGGGAGCTCCTACAATGAGCAGTTCTTC
TRBD1	few	TRBV7-9	TRBJ1-4	CASSSPGQGAATNEKLFF	TGTGCCAGCAGCTCTCCGGGACAGGGGGCAGCAACTAATGAAAAACTGTTTTTT
-	-	TRBV6-5	TRBJ2-1	CASSPRDLPNEQFF	TGTGCCAGCAGCCCCCGGGACTTACCAAATGAGCAGTTCTTC
-	-	TRBV7-7	TRBJ2-1	CASSSQQFNEQFF	TGTGCCAGCAGCTCTCAACAGTTCAATGAGCAGTTCTTC
-	once	TRBV15	TRBJ1-4	CATSRVTASEKLFF	TGTGCCACCAGCAGAGTTACAGCAAGTGAAAAACTGTTTTTT
TRBD1	once	TRBV6-1	TRBJ1-2	CASSEYQGGYGYTF	TGTGCCAGCAGTGAATATCAGGGGGGTTATGGCTACACCTTC
-	once	TRBV7-6	TRBJ2-7	CASTAGAGGYEQYF	TGTGCCAGCACGGCGGGGGCCGGGGGTTACGAGCAGTACTTC
-	-	TRBV5-4	TRBJ1-4	CASSLGSSEKLFF	TGTGCCAGCAGCTTGGGTAGCAGTGAAAAACTGTTTTTT
-	-	TRBV7-2	TRBJ1-2	CASGIRGGTTNYGYTF	TGTGCCAGCGGTATTAGGGGGGGGACTACTAACTATGGCTACACCTTC
TRBD2	-	TRBV12-5	TRBJ2-1	CASGGVTTSGVDEQFF	TGTGCTAGTGGGGGTGTCACGACTAGCGGGGTCGATGAGCAGTTCTTC
TRBD1	-	TRBV4-3	TRBJ1-2	CASSQDSLTGVDNYGYTF	TGCGCCAGCAGCCAAGATTCCCTGACAGGGGTGGATAACTATGGCTACACCTTC
TRBD1	-	TRBV5-1	TRBJ1-2	CASSKGTGDNYGYTF	TGCGCCAGCAGCAAAGGGACAGGGGACAACTATGGCTACACCTTC
-	-	TRBV6-5	TRBJ2-7	CASSYGRPRDEQYF	TGTGCCAGCAGTTACGGTCGGCCTCGGGACGAGCAGTACTTC
-	-	TRBV18	TRBJ2-1	CASSGRGPPTNEQFF	TGTGCCAGCTCAGGCAGGGGTCCCCCCACCAATGAGCAGTTCTTC
TRBD2	-	TRBV2	TRBJ2-5	CATTRGLAGQETQYF	TGTGCCACTACCCGGGGGCTAGCGGGGCAAGAGACCCAGTACTTC
TRBD2	-	TRBV27	TRBJ2-3	CASSSTSGGAGTDTQYF	TGTGCCAGCAGTTCTACTAGCGGGGGGGCGGGTACAGATACGCAGTATTTT
-	once	TRBV7-6	TRBJ1-1	CASSPTSGMNTEAFF	TGTGCCAGCAGCCCGACCTCAGGGATGAACACTGAAGCTTTCTTT
-	-	TRBV21-1	TRBJ2-5	CASSSPGRFLTHQETQYF	TGTGCCAGCAGCTCCCCGGGGAGATTTTTAACTCATCAAGAGACCCAGTACTTC
TRBD1	once	TRBV6-6	TRBJ1-1	CASSPVAQGRNTEAFF	TGTGCCAGCAGCCCCGTAGCACAGGGGCGAAACACTGAAGCTTTCTTT
-	-	TRBV15	TRBJ1-1	CATSTRLNTEAFF	TGTGCCACCTCGACAAGGTTGAACACTGAAGCTTTCTTT
TRBD2	few	TRBV6-1	TRBJ2-3	CASSERGTRSDTQYF	TGTGCCAGCAGTGAACGAGGGACTAGATCAGATACGCAGTATTTT
-	-	TRBV27	TRBJ1-6	CASSLFGSSYNSPLHF	TGTGCCAGCAGTTTATTCGGGAGCTCCTATAATTCACCCCTCCACTTT
-	few	TRBV4-3	TRBJ2-3	CASSQDLKTDTQYF	TGCGCCAGCAGCCAAGATCTAAAAACAGATACGCAGTATTTT